This note documents a single T cell receptor beta chain sequence. The antigen is unknown. This record belongs to a study of radiotherapy plus CTLA-4 blockade in lung cancer. Overall study: Objective responses emerged in over 15% of patients, and around 29% attained disease control. Findings and caveats of the study: In blood, after radiotherapy plus ipilimumab, tumor-derived TCR clones expanded.

Data came from immunoSEQ multiplex PCR; TCRdb stores just in-frame clones and leaves some out. This table has roughly 50,000 clones, nearly 90% appearing once. It was focal radiation plus CTLA-4 blockade with ipilimumab that patients with chemo-refractory metastatic non-small-cell lung cancer received. The CDR3 totals 16 residues. CDR1 SGHTA and CDR2 FQGNSA come from the germline V gene. The V end was cut by 1 base, the J end by 3 bases, with 12 bases between. The origin of this receptor is a human donor with non-small cell lung cancer whose response to radiotherapy plus ipilimumab could not be evaluated. This chain joins TRBV7-2 and TRBJ2-2; maybe TRBD1 (6 bases). The input for sequencing was peripheral blood, taken from a patient treated with radiotherapy plus ipilimumab. CDR3 sequence reads: CASSLGWGLDTGELFF. In nucleotides, the CDR3 is TGTGCCAGCAGCTTAGGGTGGGGGCTTGACACCGGGGAGCTGTTTTTT. The variable domain in full, with the rest retrieved from reference TRBV7-2 and TRBJ2-2, is GAGVSQSPSNKVTEKGKDVELRCDPISGHTALYWYRQSLGQGLEFLIYFQGNSAPDKSGLPSDRFSAERTGGSVSTLTIQRTQQEDSAVYLCASSLGWGLDTGELFFGEGSRLTVL.